Presented here are 30 T cell receptor beta chains from one specimen sequenced in a study of OX40 agonist ivuxolimab in advanced cancers. The library was obtained by the immunoSEQ multiplex PCR assay. The source is immuneACCESS, and TCRdb retained only in-frame sequences with V and J called. Part of the clones is not carried over; for the studies checked, unresolved V genes explain less than half of this, and the remainder is unexplained. Recorded for this sample are about 58,000 clones; over 75% of them occurred a single time. More than 3% of the sample is taken by the ten largest. The material was CD4+ or CD8+ T cells sorted from blood, obtained in a trial of the OX40 agonist ivuxolimab. The receptors come from an adult with an advanced solid tumor such as melanoma, head and neck, liver or kidney cancer.

V usage is TRBV7-9 and J usage is TRBJ2-7; TRBD2 agrees at 8 bases. Germline V lookup: CDR1 SEHNR, CDR2 FQNEAQ (reference sequence). The CDR3 runs 13 residues. Trimming cost V 3 bases and J 5 bases; bases outside gene matches: 3. CDR3 nucleotides: TGTGCCAGCAGCTTCGGACTAGCACACGAGCAGTACTTC. Its protein is CASSFGLAHEQYF. Drawing the rest from reference TRBV7-9 and TRBJ2-7, the complete variable domain is DTGVSQNPRHKITKRGQNVTFRCDPISEHNRLYWYRQTLGQGPEFLTYFQNEAQLEKSRLLSDRFSAERPKGSFSTLEIQRTEQGDSAMYLCASSFGLAHEQYFGPGTRLTVT.

This clone showed up just a few times. The J gene is TRBJ2-7, the V gene TRBV14; 11 positions agree with TRBD2. CDR3 length: 17 residues. In germline, CDR1 is SGHDN, CDR2 FVKESK. The J segment lost 0 bases and the V segment lost 1 base, leaving 5 bases of the junction unmatched. The CDR3 protein is CASSQGLAGGISYEQYF. The DNA of the CDR3 is TGTGCCAGCAGCCAAGGGCTAGCGGGAGGTATCTCCTACGAGCAGTACTTC.

This chain joins TRBV5-1 and TRBJ2-5, with D perhaps TRBD2 (5 bases). This CDR3 is built from 13 residues. V dropped 3 bases and J dropped 4 bases, with 10 bases sitting between them. Germline CDR1 SGHRS, CDR2 YFSETQ. CDR3 sequence (DNA): TGCGCCAGCAGCTCCCAGAGCGGAGAGACCCAGTACTTC. Translating it yields CASSSQSGETQYF.

This chain links TRBV25-1 with TRBJ2-1; 10 nucleotides line up with TRBD2. CDR3 length: 16 residues. Trimming removed 3 bases from V and 5 bases from J; junction bases left unmatched: 7. In germline, CDR1 is MGHDK, CDR2 SYGVNS. CDR3 sequence reads: CASSDPGLAANNEQFF. The CDR3 nucleotides read TGTGCCAGCAGTGACCCTGGACTAGCGGCTAACAATGAGCAGTTCTTC. The entire variable domain, with the rest obtained from reference TRBV25-1 and TRBJ2-1, is as follows: EADIYQTPRYLVIGTGKKITLECSQTMGHDKMYWYQQDPGMELHLIHYSYGVNSTEKGDLSSESTVSRIRTEHFPLTLESARPSHTSQYLCASSDPGLAANNEQFFGPGTRLTVL.

V and J are TRBV9 and TRBJ2-1; D is possibly TRBD2 (6 bases). The CDR3 spans 15 residues. Germline V gives CDR1 SGDLS, CDR2 YYNGEE. The V end lost 0 bases, the J end lost 2 bases, and 9 bases lay between the germline ends. CDR3 residues: CASSVGAGPYNEQFF. CDR3 bases: TGTGCCAGCAGCGTAGGGGCGGGACCCTACAATGAGCAGTTCTTC.

V and J are TRBV28 and TRBJ1-1; no clear D. Trimming shortened V by 4 bases and J by 8 bases, and 8 bases separated the two germline ends. The CDR3 is 11 amino acids. CDR1 and CDR2 (germline): MDHEN, SYDVKM. In DNA, the CDR3 is TGTGCCAGCAGTTCCCTCGTGGAAGCTTTCTTT. Translating gives CASSSLVEAFF.

The chain combines TRBV7-2 with TRBJ2-5; D possibly corresponds to TRBD1 (5 bases). Trimming took off 7 bases at V and 1 base at J, with 10 bases between the two ends. The CDR3 is 13 residues long. Germline lookup yields CDR1 SGHTA and CDR2 FQGNSA. The DNA of the CDR3 is TGTGCCAGCACCACAGGTCTCCAAGAGACCCAGTACTTC. As protein: CASTTGLQETQYF.

The CDR3 region is CASSLKTGANSPLHF. In DNA, the CDR3 is TGTGCCAGCAGCTTAAAGACAGGGGCCAATTCACCCCTCCACTTT. The V gene is TRBV5-4, the J gene TRBJ1-6, with TRBD1 identical over 8 bases. This CDR3 region has 15 residues. Germline V gene lookup returns CDR1 SGHNT and CDR2 YYREEE (reference sequence). The V gene end was trimmed by 2 bases and the J gene end by 7 bases; junction bases not matched to a gene: 5.

The genes are TRBV5-4 and TRBJ2-5; 9 bases agree with TRBD1. With 5 bases clipped from V and 4 bases from J, the junction kept 3 bases outside the gene matches. The CDR3 is 13 amino acids. The germline V gene encodes CDR1 SGHNT and CDR2 YYREEE (reference sequence). The CDR3 nucleotides read TGTGCCAGCAGTAACAGGGGGCGAGAGACCCAGTACTTC. Translation gives CASSNRGRETQYF.

The J gene is TRBJ2-2, the V gene TRBV7-2; TRBD2 agrees at 10 bases. With V trimmed by 1 base and J by 8 bases, 4 bases remained unmatched. Germline assignment: CDR1 SGHTA and CDR2 FQGNSA. This CDR3 has 15 amino acids. CDR3 loop: CASSLVASGSGELFF. The CDR3 region has the DNA TGTGCCAGCAGCTTAGTCGCTAGCGGGAGTGGGGAGCTGTTTTTT.

A single count supports this clone. V gene TRBV28 combines with J gene TRBJ1-2, with D uncertain. This CDR3 spans 14 amino acids. In germline, CDR1 is MDHEN, CDR2 SYDVKM. V was cut by 10 bases and J by 0 bases, with 15 bases left in between. For the CDR3, the DNA is TGTGCCACCCCCGGGCCAACTGCTAACTATGGCTACACCTTC. It encodes CATPGPTANYGYTF.

The chain couples TRBV30 to TRBJ1-2; D is uncertain. The CDR3 extends over 13 amino acids. The ends were cut back, 0 bases at V and 7 bases at J, with 12 bases in the middle. CDR1 and CDR2 from the germline V gene are GTSNPN and SVGIG (reference sequence). The CDR3 DNA follows: TGTGCCTGGAGTGTTCGGACGCGGGGTGGCTACACCTTC. This gives the protein CAWSVRTRGGYTF.

This chain connects TRBV5-1 to TRBJ1-1; D not certain. CDR1 is SGHRS and CDR2 is YFSETQ in the germline V gene. The CDR3 has 16 residues. Deletions cut 1 base from V and 0 bases from J, with 13 bases between. The CDR3 coding sequence is TGCGCCAGCAGCTTGCGGCCATCTAGCATGAACACTGAAGCTTTCTTT. Translation: CASSLRPSSMNTEAFF. The whole variable domain, filled in from reference TRBV5-1 and TRBJ1-1, reads KAGVTQTPRYLIKTRGQQVTLSCSPISGHRSVSWYQQTPGQGLQFLFEYFSETQRNKGNFPGRFSGRQFSNSRSEMNVSTLELGDSALYLCASSLRPSSMNTEAFFGQGTRLTVV.

J is TRBJ2-5 and V is TRBV19, with TRBD2 matching over 12 bases. Germline CDR1 and CDR2: LNHDA and SQIVND (reference sequence). The J segment lost 2 bases and the V segment lost 3 bases, leaving 4 bases of the junction unmatched. CDR3 size: 16 residues. The CDR3: CASSIGLAGPQETQYF. DNA for the CDR3: TGTGCCAGTAGTATCGGACTAGCGGGGCCTCAAGAGACCCAGTACTTC.

The rearrangement uses TRBV2 and TRBJ1-4, with D maybe TRBD1 (6 bases). The CDR3 sequence is 15 residues long. Germline CDR1 reads SNHLY; CDR2 reads FYNNEI. V lost 5 bases to trimming and J lost 7 bases, with 17 bases between them. The CDR3 is CASSSAGGLIEKLFF. The CDR3 DNA follows: TGTGCCAGCAGTTCGGCCGGGGGCCTAATTGAAAAACTGTTTTTT.

The chain has TRBV29-1 and TRBJ1-2; D gene unclear. V was shortened by 4 bases and J by 3 bases, with 12 bases between the two germline ends. The CDR3 totals 13 residues. CDR1 is SQVTM, CDR2 ANQGSEA, per germline. The CDR3 nucleotides read TGCAGCGTTGGTCTCCCGGCGGACTATGGCTACACCTTC. Its translation is CSVGLPADYGYTF.

J is TRBJ2-7 and V is TRBV19; D call uncertain. The V gene lost 4 bases and the J gene lost 7 bases, with 14 bases spanning the gap. Germline V gives CDR1 LNHDA, CDR2 SQIVND (reference sequence). The length of the CDR3 is 13 residues. The CDR3 is CASSTRSSWEQYF. In nucleotides, the CDR3 is TGTGCCAGTAGTACCCGGAGCTCCTGGGAGCAGTACTTC.

Here the CDR3 DNA reads TGTGCCATCAGTGAGTCGGCGGGAGGGAGTGAGGAGACCCAGTACTTC. It yields the protein CAISESAGGSEETQYF. The chain employs TRBV10-3 and TRBJ2-5; 9 bases line up with TRBD2. V lost 0 bases, J lost 5 bases, and 7 bases stayed unmatched. Germline V gene data show CDR1 as ENHRY and CDR2 as SYGVKD. The CDR3 has 16 amino acids.

V is TRBV7-6 and J is TRBJ2-3; D is undetermined. The length of the CDR3 is 15 residues. The V gene's germline CDR1 is SGHVS and CDR2 FNYEAQ. Deletions cut 5 bases from V and 0 bases from J, with 12 bases between. The CDR3 is CASSTYPTSTDTQYF. CDR3 coding DNA: TGTGCCAGCAGCACCTACCCGACGAGCACAGATACGCAGTATTTT.

This clone was counted a few times. The V call is TRBV30, the J call TRBJ1-1; no clear D. This CDR3 has 11 residues. Germline loops: CDR1 GTSNPN, CDR2 SVGIG (reference sequence). The V end was cut by 3 bases, the J end by 7 bases, with 9 bases between. The CDR3 DNA follows: TGTGCCTGGAGGCGCCAGAATGAAGCTTTCTTT. As protein: CAWRRQNEAFF.

This clone was observed a few times. The rearrangement uses TRBV4-1 and TRBJ2-2, with TRBD2 matching 9 bases. Losses at the gene ends were 1 base for V and 6 bases for J; bases not matched to a gene: 9. CDR3 length: 17 amino acids. CDR1 and CDR2 from the germline V gene are MGHRA and YSYEKL. The CDR3 here is CASSQARGLAFAGELFF. The DNA of the CDR3 is TGCGCCAGCAGCCAAGCCCGCGGACTAGCGTTTGCCGGGGAGCTGTTTTTT.

The V call is TRBV28, the J call TRBJ1-5, with D perhaps matching TRBD1 (6 bases). There are 15 residues in the CDR3. The V gene's germline CDR1 is MDHEN and CDR2 SYDVKM. V was trimmed by 8 bases and J by 3 bases, leaving 17 bases between them. In DNA form, the CDR3 reads TGTGCCAGCGATTCGGCCGGACAGTCCAATCAGCCCCAGCATTTT. It yields the protein CASDSAGQSNQPQHF.

The V and J genes are TRBV18 and TRBJ2-7; the match to TRBD1 covers 7 bases. Losses at the gene ends were 6 bases for V and 6 bases for J; bases not matched to a gene: 20. The CDR3 sequence is 17 residues long. Germline V gives CDR1 KGHSH, CDR2 LQKENI. CDR3 coding DNA: TGTGCCAGCTCCCCTCGGGCACAGGGGATCCTACTTTTCGAGCAGTACTTC. Its translation: CASSPRAQGILLFEQYF.

The chain is built from TRBV5-1 and TRBJ2-5, with D perhaps matching TRBD1 or TRBD2 (5 bases each). The CDR3 has 13 residues. Germline assignment: CDR1 SGHRS and CDR2 YFSETQ. V gave up 4 bases and J gave up 3 bases, with 10 bases separating them. The CDR3 nucleotides read TGCGCCAGCAGCCGGGGCGGCAAAGAGACCCAGTACTTC. This gives the protein CASSRGGKETQYF.

The V call is TRBV6-5, the J call TRBJ1-2; possible D gene TRBD1, 6 bases. The CDR3 runs to 13 residues. CDR1 is MNHEY and CDR2 is SVGAGI in the germline V gene. V was clipped by 5 bases and J by 8 bases, with 15 bases between them. The CDR3 sequence: CASSQQTGIGYTF. The CDR3 region has the DNA TGTGCCAGCAGTCAACAGACAGGCATAGGCTACACCTTC.

The chain employs TRBV5-4 and TRBJ1-5; no reliable D call. Germline CDR1 and CDR2: SGHNT and YYREEE (reference sequence). This CDR3 has 15 residues. V was shortened by 4 bases and J by 4 bases, with 15 bases between the two germline ends. Written as DNA, the CDR3 is TGTGCCAGCAGCCTTACCAATTCGGGGAATCAGCCCCAGCATTTT. Its protein product is CASSLTNSGNQPQHF.

The J gene is TRBJ2-3, the V gene TRBV29-1, with D tentatively TRBD2 (5 bases). CDR1 and CDR2 (germline): SQVTM, ANQGSEA. V was pared by 4 bases and J by 0 bases, with 14 bases between. The CDR3 is made up of 15 amino acids. CDR3 nucleotide sequence: TGCAGCGTTGCCCAGCACGGGATTAGCACAGATACGCAGTATTTT. Translating it yields CSVAQHGISTDTQYF.

The chain couples TRBV30 to TRBJ1-4; tentatively, D is TRBD1 (6 bases). The CDR3 extends over 13 amino acids. Germline CDR1 and CDR2: GTSNPN and SVGIG (reference sequence). V lost 2 bases and J 6 bases, leaving 10 bases between the germline ends. The CDR3 protein is CAWSPYRDEKLFF. The CDR3 DNA is TGTGCCTGGAGTCCCTACAGGGATGAAAAACTGTTTTTT.

J is TRBJ1-2 and V is TRBV6-5, with TRBD1 matching over 9 bases. Germline V gene data show CDR1 as MNHEY and CDR2 as SVGAGI. Trimming removed 6 bases from V and 8 bases from J; junction bases left unmatched: 10. This CDR3 is 14 amino acids long. CDR3 protein: CASRATGGARGYTF. The CDR3, as DNA: TGTGCCAGCAGAGCCACAGGGGGCGCGAGGGGCTACACCTTC.

This rearrangement joins TRBV2 to TRBJ2-1, with D possibly being TRBD2 (5 bases). Trimming cost V 7 bases and J 7 bases, with 20 bases left between them. The V gene's germline CDR1 is SNHLY and CDR2 FYNNEI. This CDR3 comprises 15 residues. CDR3 sequence (DNA): TGTGCCAGCATTTCCCCATTGGGGAGTCCAAATGAGCAGTTCTTC. This gives the protein CASISPLGSPNEQFF.